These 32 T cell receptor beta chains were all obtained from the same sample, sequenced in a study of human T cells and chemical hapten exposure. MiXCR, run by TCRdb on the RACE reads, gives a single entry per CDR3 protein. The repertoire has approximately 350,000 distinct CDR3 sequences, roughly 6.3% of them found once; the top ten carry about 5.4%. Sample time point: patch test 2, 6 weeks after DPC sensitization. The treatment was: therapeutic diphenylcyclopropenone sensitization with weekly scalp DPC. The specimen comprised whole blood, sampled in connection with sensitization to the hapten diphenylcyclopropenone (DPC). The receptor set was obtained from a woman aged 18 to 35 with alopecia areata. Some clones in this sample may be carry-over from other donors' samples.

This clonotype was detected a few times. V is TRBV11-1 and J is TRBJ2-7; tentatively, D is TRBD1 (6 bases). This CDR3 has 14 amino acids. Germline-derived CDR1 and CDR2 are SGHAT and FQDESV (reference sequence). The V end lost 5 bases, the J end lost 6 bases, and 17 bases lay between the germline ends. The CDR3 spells CASSQQQGSGEQYF. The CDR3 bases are TGTGCCAGCAGCCAACAACAGGGATCTGGCGAGCAGTACTTC. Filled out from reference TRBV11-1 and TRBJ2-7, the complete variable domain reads EAEVAQSPRYKITEKSQAVAFWCDPISGHATLYWYRQILGQGPELLVQFQDESVVDDSQLPKDRFSAERLKGVDSTLKIQPAELGDSAMYLCASSQQQGSGEQYFGPGTRLTVT.

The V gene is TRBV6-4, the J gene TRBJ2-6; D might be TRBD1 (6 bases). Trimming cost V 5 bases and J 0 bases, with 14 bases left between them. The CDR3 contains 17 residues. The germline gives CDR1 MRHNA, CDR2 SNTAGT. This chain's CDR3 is CASSTSDSRSGANVLTF. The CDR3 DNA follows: TGTGCCAGCAGTACATCGGACAGCCGCTCTGGGGCCAACGTCCTGACTTTC.

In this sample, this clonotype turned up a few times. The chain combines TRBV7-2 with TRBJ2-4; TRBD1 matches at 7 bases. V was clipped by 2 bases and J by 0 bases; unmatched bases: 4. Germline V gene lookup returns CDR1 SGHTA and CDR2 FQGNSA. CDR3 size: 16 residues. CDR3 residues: CASSLRTGLAKNIQYF. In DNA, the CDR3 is TGTGCCAGCAGCTTAAGGACAGGACTAGCCAAAAACATTCAGTACTTC. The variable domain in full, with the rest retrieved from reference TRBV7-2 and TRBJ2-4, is GAGVSQSPSNKVTEKGKDVELRCDPISGHTALYWYRQSLGQGLEFLIYFQGNSAPDKSGLPSDRFSAERTGGSVSTLTIQRTQQEDSAVYLCASSLRTGLAKNIQYFGAGTRLSVL.

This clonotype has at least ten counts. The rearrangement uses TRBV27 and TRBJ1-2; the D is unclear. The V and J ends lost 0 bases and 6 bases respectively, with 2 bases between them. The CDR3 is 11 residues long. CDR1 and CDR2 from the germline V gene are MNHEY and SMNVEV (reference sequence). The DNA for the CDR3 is TGTGCCAGCAGTTTATCGAATGGCTACACCTTC. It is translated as CASSLSNGYTF.

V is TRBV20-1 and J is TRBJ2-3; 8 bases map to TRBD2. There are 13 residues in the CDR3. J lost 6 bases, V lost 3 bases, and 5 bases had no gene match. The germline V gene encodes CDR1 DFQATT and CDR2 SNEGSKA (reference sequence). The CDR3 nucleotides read TGCAGTGCTAGCAGGACGGGGGGGGATACGCAGTATTTT. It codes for CSASRTGGDTQYF.

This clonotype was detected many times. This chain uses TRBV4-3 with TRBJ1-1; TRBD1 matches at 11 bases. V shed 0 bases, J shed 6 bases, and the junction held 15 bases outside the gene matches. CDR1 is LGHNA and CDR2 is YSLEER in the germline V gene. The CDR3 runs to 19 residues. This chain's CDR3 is CASSQDRSGTGGVHAEAFF. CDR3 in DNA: TGCGCCAGCAGCCAAGATCGGTCAGGGACAGGGGGTGTCCACGCTGAAGCTTTCTTT.

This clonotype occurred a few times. The CDR3 coding sequence is TGTGCCAGCAGTTACTCCTTCTCCGGGGAGCTGTTTTTT. Translation: CASSYSFSGELFF. J is TRBJ2-2 and V is TRBV6-5; no clear D gene. The CDR3 is made up of 13 amino acids. V was clipped by 0 bases and J by 6 bases, with 5 bases between them. CDR1 MNHEY and CDR2 SVGAGI come from the germline V gene.

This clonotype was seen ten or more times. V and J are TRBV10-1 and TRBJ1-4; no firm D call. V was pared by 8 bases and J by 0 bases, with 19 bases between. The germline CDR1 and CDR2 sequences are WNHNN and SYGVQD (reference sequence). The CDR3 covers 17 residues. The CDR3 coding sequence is TGCGCCAGCCCGGAGTGGACCGGAGCTGCAACTAATGAAAAACTGTTTTTT. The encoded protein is CASPEWTGAATNEKLFF.

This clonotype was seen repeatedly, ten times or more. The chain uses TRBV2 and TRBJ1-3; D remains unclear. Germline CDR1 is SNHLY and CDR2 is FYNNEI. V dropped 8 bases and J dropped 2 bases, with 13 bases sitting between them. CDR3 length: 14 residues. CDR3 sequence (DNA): TGTGCCAGCCAGGAAGAAGTCGCTGGAAACACCATATATTTT. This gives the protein CASQEEVAGNTIYF.

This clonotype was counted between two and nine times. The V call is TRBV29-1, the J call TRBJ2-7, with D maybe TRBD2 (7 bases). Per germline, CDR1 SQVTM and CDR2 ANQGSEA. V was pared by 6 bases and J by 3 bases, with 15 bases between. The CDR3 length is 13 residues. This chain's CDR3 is CSVLGGGGYEQYF. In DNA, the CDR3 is TGCAGCGTCCTTGGGGGCGGGGGCTACGAGCAGTACTTC.

For the CDR3, the DNA is TGTGCCAGCAGTTTCGGGACTAGCGGCGAGCAGTACTTC. Protein: CASSFGTSGEQYF. V gene TRBV27 combines with J gene TRBJ2-7, with TRBD2 identical over 11 bases. The CDR3 contains 13 residues. The ends lost 3 bases at V and 6 bases at J; junction bases unmatched: 1. Looked up from germline, CDR1 is MNHEY and CDR2 is SMNVEV (reference sequence).

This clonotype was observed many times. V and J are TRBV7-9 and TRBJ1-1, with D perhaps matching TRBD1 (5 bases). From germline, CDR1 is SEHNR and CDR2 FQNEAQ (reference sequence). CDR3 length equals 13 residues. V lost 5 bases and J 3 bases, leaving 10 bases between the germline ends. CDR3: CASSLLGDTEAFF. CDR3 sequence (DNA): TGTGCCAGCAGCCTTTTAGGGGACACTGAAGCTTTCTTT.

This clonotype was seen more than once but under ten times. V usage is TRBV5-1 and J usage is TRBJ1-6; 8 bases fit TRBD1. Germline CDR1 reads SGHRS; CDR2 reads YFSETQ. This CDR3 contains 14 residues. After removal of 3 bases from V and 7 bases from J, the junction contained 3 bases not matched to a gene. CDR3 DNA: TGCGCCAGCAGCTACGGGACAGGCAATTCACCCCTCCACTTT. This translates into CASSYGTGNSPLHF. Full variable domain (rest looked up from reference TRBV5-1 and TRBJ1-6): KAGVTQTPRYLIKTRGQQVTLSCSPISGHRSVSWYQQTPGQGLQFLFEYFSETQRNKGNFPGRFSGRQFSNSRSEMNVSTLELGDSALYLCASSYGTGNSPLHFGNGTRLTVT.

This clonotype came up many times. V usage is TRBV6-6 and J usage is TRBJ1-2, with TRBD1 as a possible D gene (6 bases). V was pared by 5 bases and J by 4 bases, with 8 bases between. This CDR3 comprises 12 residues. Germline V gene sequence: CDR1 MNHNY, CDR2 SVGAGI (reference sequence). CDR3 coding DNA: TGTGCCAGCAGTAAACAGGGCTATGGCTACACCTTC. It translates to CASSKQGYGYTF.

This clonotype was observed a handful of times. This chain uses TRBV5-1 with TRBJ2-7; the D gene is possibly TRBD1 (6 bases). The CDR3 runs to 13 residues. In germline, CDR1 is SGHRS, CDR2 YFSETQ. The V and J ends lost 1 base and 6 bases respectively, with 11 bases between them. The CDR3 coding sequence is TGCGCCAGCAGCTTGACAGGGTACCCCGAGCAGTACTTC. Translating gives CASSLTGYPEQYF. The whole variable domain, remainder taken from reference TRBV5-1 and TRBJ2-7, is KAGVTQTPRYLIKTRGQQVTLSCSPISGHRSVSWYQQTPGQGLQFLFEYFSETQRNKGNFPGRFSGRQFSNSRSEMNVSTLELGDSALYLCASSLTGYPEQYFGPGTRLTVT.

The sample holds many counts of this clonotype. The CDR3 DNA sequence: TGTGCCAGCAGTTTGGGCAGGTTCAATCAGCCCCAGCATTTT. Translation: CASSLGRFNQPQHF. This chain links TRBV12-3 or TRBV12-4 with TRBJ1-5; no reliable D call. CDR3 length: 14 residues. With 3 bases removed from V and 3 bases from J, the gap between germline ends came to 9 bases.

CDR3 residues: CASSFRRQGAYEQYF. CDR3 DNA: TGCGCCAGCAGCTTTCGACGACAGGGGGCCTACGAGCAGTACTTC. The chain employs TRBV5-1 and TRBJ2-7; 9 nucleotides match TRBD1. The CDR3 is 15 amino acids. The germline gives CDR1 SGHRS, CDR2 YFSETQ. The junction had 5 bases not matched to a gene; V was cut back by 2 bases and J by 2 bases. Complete variable domain (other parts from reference TRBV5-1 and TRBJ2-7): KAGVTQTPRYLIKTRGQQVTLSCSPISGHRSVSWYQQTPGQGLQFLFEYFSETQRNKGNFPGRFSGRQFSNSRSEMNVSTLELGDSALYLCASSFRRQGAYEQYFGPGTRLTVT.

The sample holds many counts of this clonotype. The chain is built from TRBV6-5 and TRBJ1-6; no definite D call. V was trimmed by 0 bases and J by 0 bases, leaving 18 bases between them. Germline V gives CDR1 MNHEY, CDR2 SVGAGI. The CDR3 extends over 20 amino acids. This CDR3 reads CASSYSTLPILSSYNSPLHF. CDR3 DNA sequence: TGTGCCAGCAGTTACTCGACGTTACCGATCCTTAGCTCCTATAATTCACCCCTCCACTTT.

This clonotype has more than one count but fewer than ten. CDR3 protein: CASSWDRQSGNTEAFF. CDR3 sequence (DNA): TGTGCCAGCAGTTGGGACAGGCAATCCGGGAACACTGAAGCTTTCTTT. The chain couples TRBV6-2 or TRBV6-3 to TRBJ1-1; 8 positions agree with TRBD1. CDR1 and CDR2 from the germline V gene are MNHEY and SVGEGT. This CDR3 is 16 amino acids long. The V segment lost 4 bases and the J segment 1 base; nucleotides outside the gene matches: 8.

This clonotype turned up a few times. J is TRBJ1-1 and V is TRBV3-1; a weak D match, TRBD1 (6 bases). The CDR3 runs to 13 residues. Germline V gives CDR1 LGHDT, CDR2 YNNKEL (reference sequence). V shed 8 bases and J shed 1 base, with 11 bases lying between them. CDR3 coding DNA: TGTGCCAGCGCCGGGACACAGAACACTGAAGCTTTCTTT. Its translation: CASAGTQNTEAFF.

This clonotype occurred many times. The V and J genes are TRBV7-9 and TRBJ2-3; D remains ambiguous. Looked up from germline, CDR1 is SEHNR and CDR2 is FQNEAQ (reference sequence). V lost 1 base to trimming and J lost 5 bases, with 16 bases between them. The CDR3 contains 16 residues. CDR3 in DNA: TGTGCCAGCAGCTTAGGTTTGGGTACAGACCAAGATACGCAGTATTTT. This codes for CASSLGLGTDQDTQYF.

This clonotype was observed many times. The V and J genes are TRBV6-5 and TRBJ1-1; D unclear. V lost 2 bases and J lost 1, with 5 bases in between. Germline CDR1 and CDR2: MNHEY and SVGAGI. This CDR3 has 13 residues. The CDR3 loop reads CASSYLSNTEAFF. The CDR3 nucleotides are TGTGCCAGCAGTTACCTGTCGAACACTGAAGCTTTCTTT.

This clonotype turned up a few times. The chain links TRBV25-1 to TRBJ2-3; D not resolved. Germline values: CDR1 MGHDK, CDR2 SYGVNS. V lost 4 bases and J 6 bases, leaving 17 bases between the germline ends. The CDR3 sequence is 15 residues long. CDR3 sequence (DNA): TGTGCCAGCAGTGTATGGAACAGTCCGTCGGATACGCAGTATTTT. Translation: CASSVWNSPSDTQYF.

The CDR3: CASSYTTGPRLLGTEAFF. In nucleotides, the CDR3 is TGTGCCAGCAGTTACACCACCGGGCCTCGTTTGCTGGGCACTGAAGCTTTCTTT. This chain links TRBV6-2 or TRBV6-3 with TRBJ1-1, with no clear D. V was shortened by 2 bases and J by 4 bases, with 23 bases between the two germline ends. The CDR3 loop spans 18 amino acids. The germline V gene has CDR1 MNHEY and CDR2 SVGEGT.

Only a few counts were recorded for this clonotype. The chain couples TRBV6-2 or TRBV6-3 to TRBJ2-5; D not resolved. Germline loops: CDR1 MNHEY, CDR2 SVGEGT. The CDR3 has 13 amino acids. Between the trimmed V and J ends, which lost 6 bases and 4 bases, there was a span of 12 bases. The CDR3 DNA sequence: TGTGCCAGCAGCAAGGTGGCGAGAGAGACCCAGTACTTC. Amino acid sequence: CASSKVARETQYF.

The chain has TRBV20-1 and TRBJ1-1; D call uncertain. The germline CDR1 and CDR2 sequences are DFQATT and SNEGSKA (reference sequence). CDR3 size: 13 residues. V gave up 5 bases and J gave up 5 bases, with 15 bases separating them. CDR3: CSASSTGETEAFF. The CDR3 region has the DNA TGCAGTGCTTCCTCGACGGGCGAGACTGAAGCTTTCTTT.

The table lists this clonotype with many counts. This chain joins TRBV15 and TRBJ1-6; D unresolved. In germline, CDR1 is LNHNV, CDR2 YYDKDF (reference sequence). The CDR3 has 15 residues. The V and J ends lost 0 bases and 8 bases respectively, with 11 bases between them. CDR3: CATSRDKGPYSPLHF. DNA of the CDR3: TGTGCCACCAGCAGAGATAAAGGGCCCTATTCACCCCTCCACTTT.

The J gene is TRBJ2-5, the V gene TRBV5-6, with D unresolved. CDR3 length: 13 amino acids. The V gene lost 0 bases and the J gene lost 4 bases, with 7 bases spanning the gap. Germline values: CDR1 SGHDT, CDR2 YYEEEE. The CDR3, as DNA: TGTGCCAGCAGCTTGGGACCCACAGAGACCCAGTACTTC. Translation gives CASSLGPTETQYF.

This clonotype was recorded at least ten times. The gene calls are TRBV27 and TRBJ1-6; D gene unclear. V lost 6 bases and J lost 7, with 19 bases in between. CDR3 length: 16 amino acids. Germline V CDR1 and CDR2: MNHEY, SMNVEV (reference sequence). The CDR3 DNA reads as TGTGCCAGCAGCCCCGAGATCGAACCTCGGAATTCACCCCTCCACTTT. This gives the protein CASSPEIEPRNSPLHF.

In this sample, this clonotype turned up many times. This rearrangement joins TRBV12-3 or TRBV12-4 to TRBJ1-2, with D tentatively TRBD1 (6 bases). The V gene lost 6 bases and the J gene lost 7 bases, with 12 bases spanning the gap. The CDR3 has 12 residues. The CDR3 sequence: CASRSDSSGYTF. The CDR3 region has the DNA TGTGCCAGCAGATCGGACAGCTCTGGCTACACCTTC.

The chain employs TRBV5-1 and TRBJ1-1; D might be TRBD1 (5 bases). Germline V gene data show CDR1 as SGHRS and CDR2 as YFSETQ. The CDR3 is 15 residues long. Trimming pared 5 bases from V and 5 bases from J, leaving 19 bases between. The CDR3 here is CASRTIGTLGTEAFF. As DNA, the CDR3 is TGCGCCAGCAGGACTATTGGGACGCTCGGGACTGAAGCTTTCTTT. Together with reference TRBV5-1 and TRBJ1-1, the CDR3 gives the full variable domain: KAGVTQTPRYLIKTRGQQVTLSCSPISGHRSVSWYQQTPGQGLQFLFEYFSETQRNKGNFPGRFSGRQFSNSRSEMNVSTLELGDSALYLCASRTIGTLGTEAFFGQGTRLTVV.

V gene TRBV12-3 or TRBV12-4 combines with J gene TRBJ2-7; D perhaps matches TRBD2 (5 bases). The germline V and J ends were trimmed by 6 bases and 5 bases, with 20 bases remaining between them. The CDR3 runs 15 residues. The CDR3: CASSPLLSRRNEQYF. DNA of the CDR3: TGTGCCAGCAGCCCACTCTTAAGCAGGAGGAACGAGCAGTACTTC.